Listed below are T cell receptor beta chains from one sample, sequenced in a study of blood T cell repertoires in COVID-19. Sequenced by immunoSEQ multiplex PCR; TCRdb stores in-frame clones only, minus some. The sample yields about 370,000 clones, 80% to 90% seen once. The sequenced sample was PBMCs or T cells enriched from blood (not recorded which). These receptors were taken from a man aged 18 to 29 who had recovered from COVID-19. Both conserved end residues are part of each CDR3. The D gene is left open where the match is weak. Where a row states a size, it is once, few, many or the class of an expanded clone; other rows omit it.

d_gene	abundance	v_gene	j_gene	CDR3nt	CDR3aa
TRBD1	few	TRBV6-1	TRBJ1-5	TGTGCCAGCAGTGAAAACAGGGGATATAGGCAGCCCCAGCATTTT	CASSENRGYRQPQHF
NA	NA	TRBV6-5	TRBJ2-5	TGTGCCAGCACCTCTGTGGGGGGGGCGCAGGAGACCCAGTACTTC	CASTSVGGAQETQYF
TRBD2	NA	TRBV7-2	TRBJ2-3	TGTGCCAGCAGCTTAGGCGGCGGGGGGGCTGTAGATACGCAGTATTTT	CASSLGGGGAVDTQYF
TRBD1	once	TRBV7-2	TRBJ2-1	TGTGCCAGCAACGGACAGGGGAACTCGTATGAGCAGTTCTTC	CASNGQGNSYEQFF
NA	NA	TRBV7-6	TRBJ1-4	TGTGCCAGCAGCTTAACCGCTGGCAAACTGTTTTTT	CASSLTAGKLFF
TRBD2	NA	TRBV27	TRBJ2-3	TGTGCCAGCAGTTTGCGGGGGTCTAGCACAGATACGCAGTATTTT	CASSLRGSSTDTQYF
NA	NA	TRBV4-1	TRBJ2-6	TGCGCCAGCAGCCAAGGAAAAGGGGGTGGAACTGGGGCCAACGTCCTGACTTTC	CASSQGKGGGTGANVLTF
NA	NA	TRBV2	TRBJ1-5	TGTGCCAGCAGTGTGGCGGAGAATCAGCCCCAGCATTTT	CASSVAENQPQHF
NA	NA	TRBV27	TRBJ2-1	TGTGCCAGCAGTTTCGCCGCGGGGCACAATGAGCAGTTCTTC	CASSFAAGHNEQFF
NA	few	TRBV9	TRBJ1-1	TGTGCCAGCAGCGTAGGCATGGGCAAAGCGGAGACTGAAGCTTTCTTT	CASSVGMGKAETEAFF
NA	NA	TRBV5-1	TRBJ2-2	TGCGCCAGCAGGCCTCGGGAGACCGGGGAGCTGTTTTTT	CASRPRETGELFF
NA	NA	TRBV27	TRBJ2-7	TGTGCCAGCAGGTCCCGGGGAGTAGGCTACGAGCAGTACTTC	CASRSRGVGYEQYF
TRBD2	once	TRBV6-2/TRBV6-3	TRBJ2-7	TGTGCCAGCAGTTATACTAGCGGGGTCTCCTACGAGCAGTACTTC	CASSYTSGVSYEQYF
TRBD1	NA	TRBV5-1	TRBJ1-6	TGCGCCAGCAGCTCCTACGCGACAGGGGTAGACTCACCCCTCCACTTT	CASSSYATGVDSPLHF
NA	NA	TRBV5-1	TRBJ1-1	TGCGCCAGCAGCTTGGGCCCCGGGTCCATGCACACTGAAGCTTTCTTT	CASSLGPGSMHTEAFF
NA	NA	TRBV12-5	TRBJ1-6	TGTGCTAGTGGTTTGGTAAGCGGAGGTGTTTCACCCCTCCACTTT	CASGLVSGGVSPLHF
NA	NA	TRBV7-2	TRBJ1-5	TGTGCCAGCAGCTTTTTAGGGGGTGGGAGCAATCAGCCCCAGGATTTT	CASSFLGGGSNQPQDF
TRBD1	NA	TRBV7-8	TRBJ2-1	TGTGCCAGCAGCTTAAATTACCGAGACAGGGTGAACGAGCAGTTCTTC	CASSLNYRDRVNEQFF
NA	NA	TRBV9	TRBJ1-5	TGTGCCAGCAGCGTAGGAGAGGGTAGACAGCCCCAGCATTTT	CASSVGEGRQPQHF
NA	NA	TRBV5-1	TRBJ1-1	TGCGCCAGCAGACAAACCGAGGGATGGAAAGAAGCTTTCTTT	CASRQTEGWKEAFF
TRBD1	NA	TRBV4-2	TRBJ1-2	TGTGCCAGCAGCCCGGACCGGGACAGGGGCCCCGGCTACACCTTC	CASSPDRDRGPGYTF
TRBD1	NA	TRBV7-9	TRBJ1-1	TGTGCCAGCAGCTTACCTGGGACAGGGAATGCCCTTATGGGTGAAGCTTTCTTT	CASSLPGTGNALMGEAFF
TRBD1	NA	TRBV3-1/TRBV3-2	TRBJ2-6	TGTGCCAGCAGCCAAGCGCAGGGGGCGCGTGGGGCCAACGTCCTGACTTTC	CASSQAQGARGANVLTF
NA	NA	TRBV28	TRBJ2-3	TGTGCCAGCAGGACACCTACAGATACGCAGTATTTT	CASRTPTDTQYF
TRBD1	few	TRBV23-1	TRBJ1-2	TGCGCCAGCTGCCCGGGGACAGGGTCGGCTGGCTACACCTTC	CASCPGTGSAGYTF
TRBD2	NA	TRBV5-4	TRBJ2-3	TGTGCCAGCACCCATCGGGGGGGCGGAGATACGCAGTATTTT	CASTHRGGGDTQYF
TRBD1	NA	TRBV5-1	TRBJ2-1	TGCGCCAGCAGCTTGGCGGGCAGACCCCAGGGGGATGAGCAGTTCTTC	CASSLAGRPQGDEQFF
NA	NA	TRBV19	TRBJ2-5	TGTGCCAGTAGTATAGGGGCGGGGACAGCGTACTTC	CASSIGAGTAYF
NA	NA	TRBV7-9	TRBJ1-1	TGTGCCAGCAGCACCGCCGCGGCACAGGGTCAAGGAGCTTTCTTT	CASSTAAAQGQGAFF
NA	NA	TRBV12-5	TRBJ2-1	TGTGCTAGTGGTCGCGGGAATGAGCAGTTCTTC	CASGRGNEQFF
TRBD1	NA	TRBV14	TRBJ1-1	TGTGCCAGCAGCCAATTTCGGGGACAGTCTATGAACACTGAAGCTTTCTTT	CASSQFRGQSMNTEAFF
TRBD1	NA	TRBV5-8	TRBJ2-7	TGTGCCAGCAGCTTCAGGGGGCTTTTCTACGAGCAGTACTTC	CASSFRGLFYEQYF
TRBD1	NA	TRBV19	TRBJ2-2	TGTGCCAGTAGGGACAGGGTCACGACCGGGGAGCTGTTTTTT	CASRDRVTTGELFF
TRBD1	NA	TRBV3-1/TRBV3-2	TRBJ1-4	TGTGCCAGCAGCCAAGATCTGACAGGGGGGACTGAAAAACTGTTTTTT	CASSQDLTGGTEKLFF
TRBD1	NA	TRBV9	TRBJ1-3	TGTGCCAGCAGCGTAGGTGGGGGACAGTTCTCTGGAAACACCATATATTTT	CASSVGGGQFSGNTIYF
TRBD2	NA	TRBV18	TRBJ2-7	TGTGCCAGCTCACCGGGGACTAGCGGGGCCTTGGAGCAGTACTTC	CASSPGTSGALEQYF
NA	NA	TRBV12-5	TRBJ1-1	TGTGCTAGTGGGATGACAGAGTACACTGAAGCTTTCTTT	CASGMTEYTEAFF
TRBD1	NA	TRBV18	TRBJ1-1	TGTGCCAGCTCATCAGACAGGGCCAACACTGAAGCTTTCTTT	CASSSDRANTEAFF
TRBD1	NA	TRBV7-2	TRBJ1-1	TGTGCCAGCAGCTTAGGCAGGGGGCGCGAAGCTTTCTTT	CASSLGRGREAFF
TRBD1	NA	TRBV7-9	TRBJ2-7	TGTGCCAGCAGCTTCGGACTTGACAGGGTGCCGTTTGAGCAGTACTTC	CASSFGLDRVPFEQYF